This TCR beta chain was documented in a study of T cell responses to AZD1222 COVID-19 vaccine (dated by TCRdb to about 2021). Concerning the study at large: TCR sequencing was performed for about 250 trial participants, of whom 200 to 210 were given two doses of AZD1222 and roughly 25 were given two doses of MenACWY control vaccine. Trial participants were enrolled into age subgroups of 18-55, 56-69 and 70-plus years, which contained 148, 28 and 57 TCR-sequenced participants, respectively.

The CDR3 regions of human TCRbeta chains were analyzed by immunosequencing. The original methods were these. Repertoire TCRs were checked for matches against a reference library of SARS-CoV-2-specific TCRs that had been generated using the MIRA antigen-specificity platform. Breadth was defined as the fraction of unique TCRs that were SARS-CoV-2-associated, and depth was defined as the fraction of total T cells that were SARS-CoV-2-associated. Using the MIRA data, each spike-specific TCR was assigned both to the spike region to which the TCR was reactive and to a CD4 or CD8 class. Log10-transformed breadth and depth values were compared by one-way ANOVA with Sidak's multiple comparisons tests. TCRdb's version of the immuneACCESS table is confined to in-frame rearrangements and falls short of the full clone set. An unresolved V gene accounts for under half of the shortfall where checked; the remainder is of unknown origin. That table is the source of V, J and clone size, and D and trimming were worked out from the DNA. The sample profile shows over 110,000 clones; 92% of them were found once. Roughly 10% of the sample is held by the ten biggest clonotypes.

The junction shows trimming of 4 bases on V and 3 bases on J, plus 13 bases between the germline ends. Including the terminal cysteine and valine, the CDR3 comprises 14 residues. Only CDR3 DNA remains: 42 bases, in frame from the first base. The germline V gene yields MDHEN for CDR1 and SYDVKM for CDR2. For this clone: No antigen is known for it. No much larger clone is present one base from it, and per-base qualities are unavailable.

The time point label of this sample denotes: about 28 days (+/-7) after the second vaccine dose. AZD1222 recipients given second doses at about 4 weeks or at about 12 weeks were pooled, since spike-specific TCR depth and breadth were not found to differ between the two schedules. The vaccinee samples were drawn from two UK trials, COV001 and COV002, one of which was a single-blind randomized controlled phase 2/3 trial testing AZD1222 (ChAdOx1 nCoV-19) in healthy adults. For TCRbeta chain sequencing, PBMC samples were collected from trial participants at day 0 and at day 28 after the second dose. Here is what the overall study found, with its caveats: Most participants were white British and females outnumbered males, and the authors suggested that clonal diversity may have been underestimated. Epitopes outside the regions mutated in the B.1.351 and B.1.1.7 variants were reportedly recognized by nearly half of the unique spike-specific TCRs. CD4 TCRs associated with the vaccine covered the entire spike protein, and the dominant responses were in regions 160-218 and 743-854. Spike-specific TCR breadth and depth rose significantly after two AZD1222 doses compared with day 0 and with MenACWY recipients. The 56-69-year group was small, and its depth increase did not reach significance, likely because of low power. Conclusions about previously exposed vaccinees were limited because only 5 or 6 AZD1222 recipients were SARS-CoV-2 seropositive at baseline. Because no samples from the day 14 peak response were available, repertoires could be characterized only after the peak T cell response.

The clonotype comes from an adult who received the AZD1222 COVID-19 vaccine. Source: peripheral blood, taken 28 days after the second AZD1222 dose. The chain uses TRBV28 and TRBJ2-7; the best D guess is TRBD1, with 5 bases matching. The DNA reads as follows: TGTGCCAGCAGTTCCAGACAGCCCCTCTACGAGCAGTACGTC. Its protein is CASSSRQPLYEQYV.